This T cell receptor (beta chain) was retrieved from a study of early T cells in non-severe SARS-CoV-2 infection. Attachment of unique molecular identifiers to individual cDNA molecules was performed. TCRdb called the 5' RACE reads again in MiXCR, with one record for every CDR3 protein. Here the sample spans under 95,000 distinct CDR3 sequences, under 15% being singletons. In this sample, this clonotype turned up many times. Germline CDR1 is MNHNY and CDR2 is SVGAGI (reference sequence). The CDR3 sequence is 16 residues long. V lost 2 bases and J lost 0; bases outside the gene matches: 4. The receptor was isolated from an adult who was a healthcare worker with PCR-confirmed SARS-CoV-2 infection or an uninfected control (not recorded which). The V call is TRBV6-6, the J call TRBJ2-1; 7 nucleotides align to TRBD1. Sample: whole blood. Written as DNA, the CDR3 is TGTGCCAGCAGTTACGTGTACAGGGGCTCCTACAATGAGCAGTTCTTC. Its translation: CASSYVYRGSYNEQFF.